This TCR beta chain was found in a study of T cell repertoires in cytomegalovirus infection. About the study: Public TCR beta signature analysis indicated the presence of both CMV infection and matching HLA type.

Germline CDR1 reads SQVTM; CDR2 reads ANQGSEA. The CDR3 runs 12 residues. After removal of 7 bases from V and 1 base from J, the junction contained 3 bases not matched to a gene. Findings and caveats of the study: The study identified carriers of CMV plus the relevant HLA from cumulative public TCR beta family frequency.

On this clonotype itself: Its target is unknown.

TCRdb fed the reads into MiXCR, producing one record per CDR3 protein. The sample includes 550,000 to 700,000 distinct CDR3 sequences, under 45% of them seen just once. The clonotype was recovered from a human donor in good health (CMV status not recorded). Some clones in this sample may be carry-over from other donors' samples. The gene calls are TRBV29-1 and TRBJ1-1; 7 bases align to TRBD1. The specimen comprised cultured PBMCs, sampled from culture after CMV antigen stimulation. This chain's CDR3 is CSGGQQNTEAFF. In DNA form, the CDR3 reads TGCAGCGGGGGACAGCAGAACACTGAAGCTTTCTTT.